The source of this TCR beta chain is a study of blood T cell repertoires in COVID-19 (dated by TCRdb to the early 2020s). Notes on the research overall: Collaborator samples came from the United States, Italy and Spain and covered acute and convalescent phases of COVID-19. The material from the prospective study consisted of cDNA or gDNA derived from T cells, B-cell-depleted T cells, or PBMCs. The dataset comprised deeply sampled blood TCRbeta repertoires from subjects exposed to, actively infected with, or recovered from COVID-19. The repertoires were made available in a free public database intended to serve as a resource for research on the immune response to SARS-CoV-2. Samples were obtained from the ongoing ImmuneRACE study (first 160 participants) and from approximately 1,200 subjects provided by 6 global collaborators. A de-identified subject ID, COVID-19 status, age in years and sex were almost always included in the sample metadata. Where available, HLA class I and class II types were taken from metadata supplied by the sample provider and were not determined by assay-based typing.

Overall study results and their limits: The quantity of clinical and demographic metadata differed by source and by participant and was supplied without curation.

Inclusive of the bounding cysteine and phenylalanine, the CDR3 is 16 residues long. Kept here is only the CDR3 DNA, which spans 48 bases and is read in frame from base 1. The germline V end is reduced by 4 bases and the J end by 6 bases; junction bases left unmatched: 13. The germline V gene provides CDR1 KGHSH and CDR2 LQKENI. Notes on this clone: Its antigen is unknown. Within one base of it there is no much larger clone, and no base qualities were kept.

Collaborating institutions collected whole blood in K2EDTA tubes following their own protocols. Collaborator samples were shipped for TCRbeta analysis as frozen whole blood, isolated PBMCs, or DNA extracted from either sample type. The immunoSEQ Assay, a bias-controlled multiplex PCR, was used to amplify TCRbeta CDR3 regions from genomic DNA. On the authors' methods: The number of nucleated cells in each sample was estimated from the amplification of reference gene primers within the assay. To quantify the absolute abundance of each unique TCRbeta CDR3 rearrangement, sequence reads were collapsed and filtered. For each sample, productive Simpson clonality was calculated as the square root of Simpson's diversity index across productive rearrangements. TCRdb mirrors the immuneACCESS table, restricted to in-frame sequences. Some clones are absent from its copies; in checked studies, under half trace to an unresolved V gene, and the reason for the others is unknown. Clone size and the V and J calls come from that table; the DNA yielded D and trimming. The sample has roughly 100,000 clones on record, 84% of them singletons. Just under 4.5% of the sample lies in the top ten.

Recombination joined TRBV18 with TRBJ2-7; 9 middle bases align to TRBD1. Material for sequencing was peripheral blood. This TCR came from a human donor in a cohort sampled during active COVID-19. The CDR3 loop reads CASSQGTQGAGAEQYF. The nucleotide sequence is TGTGCCAGCTCACAGGGAACACAGGGGGCTGGGGCCGAGCAGTACTTC.